These 21 T cell receptor beta chains came from one sample sequenced in a study of blood T cells in healthy people across ages. Primed by a sample-barcoded 5' primer and a J-beta primer mix, a second PCR proceeded for roughly 7 to 11 cycles. TCRdb recomputed calls from the 5' RACE reads with MiXCR, one row per CDR3 protein. The sample has approximately 1,700,000 distinct CDR3 sequences, 35% to 50% seen once. Input material: blood. These receptor sequences come from a human donor in good health.

The chain links TRBV18 to TRBJ2-1, with 7 bases matching TRBD2. There are 19 residues in the CDR3. The V gene end was trimmed by 3 bases and the J gene end by 7 bases; junction bases not matched to a gene: 21. CDR1 and CDR2 from the germline V gene are KGHSH and LQKENI. The CDR3 reads CASSPDIRTSLRNWNEQFF. The CDR3 DNA sequence: TGTGCCAGCTCACCTGATATTAGGACTAGTCTACGAAATTGGAATGAGCAGTTCTTC.

This clonotype was found a few times. This rearrangement joins TRBV12-5 to TRBJ1-6; D possibly corresponds to TRBD1 (6 bases). Per the germline V gene, CDR1 is LGHNT and CDR2 is FRNRAP. The CDR3 has 14 residues. V lost 7 bases, J lost 8 bases, and 15 bases lay in between. DNA of the CDR3: TGTGCTAGTGCCCCGGACAGACCTTATTCACCCCTCCACTTT. Translation: CASAPDRPYSPLHF.

The sample holds a few counts of this clonotype. The chain employs TRBV12-3 or TRBV12-4 and TRBJ2-1; 7 bases are a match to TRBD1. Trimming at V came to 6 bases and at J to 9 bases, leaving 5 bases not matched to a gene. The CDR3 has 12 residues. The CDR3 nucleotides are TGTGCCAGCAGCCTCGGACAGGTTGAGCAGTTCTTC. Translation: CASSLGQVEQFF.

CDR3 loop: CASSYFQGSQPQHF. CDR3 sequence (DNA): TGTGCCAGCAGTTACTTTCAGGGATCTCAGCCCCAGCATTTT. The V call is TRBV6-2 or TRBV6-3, the J call TRBJ1-5; D possibly corresponds to TRBD1 (5 bases). Trimming cost V 1 base and J 6 bases, with 10 bases left between them. Germline V gene lookup returns CDR1 MNHEY and CDR2 SVGEGT. The length of the CDR3 is 14 residues.

The V call is TRBV19, the J call TRBJ2-1, with TRBD2 identical over 7 bases. The CDR3 consists of 15 residues. After removal of 3 bases from V and 4 bases from J, the junction contained 6 bases not matched to a gene. From germline, CDR1 is LNHDA and CDR2 SQIVND (reference sequence). This CDR3 reads CASSIDGGSYNEQFF. The CDR3 region has the DNA TGTGCCAGTAGTATTGATGGCGGGAGTTACAATGAGCAGTTCTTC.

The chain has TRBV12-3 or TRBV12-4 and TRBJ1-2; possible D gene TRBD1, 5 bases. The CDR3 runs to 16 residues. Deletions cut 1 base from V and 0 bases from J, with 12 bases between. CDR3 residues: CASSLGRRGSNYGYTF. CDR3 nucleotide sequence: TGTGCCAGCAGTTTAGGTCGTCGGGGGTCTAACTATGGCTACACCTTC.

This clonotype has a handful of counts. The CDR3 protein is CASSTGSSAYSNQPQHF. For the CDR3, the DNA is TGTGCCAGCAGCACCGGGTCCTCCGCATATAGCAATCAGCCCCAGCATTTT. This chain connects TRBV7-2 to TRBJ1-5; no clear D gene. The CDR3 has 17 amino acids. Trimming removed 5 bases at V and 0 bases at J, with 17 bases between. Germline CDR1 reads SGHTA; CDR2 reads FQGNSA.

This clonotype was counted only a few times. The J gene is TRBJ2-7, the V gene TRBV5-5; possible D gene TRBD1, 5 bases. Between the trimmed V and J ends, which lost 2 bases and 3 bases, there was a span of 12 bases. In germline, CDR1 is SGHKS, CDR2 YYEKEE (reference sequence). The CDR3 covers 14 residues. The CDR3 spells CASSLEAGLYEQYF. CDR3 DNA sequence: TGTGCCAGCAGCTTAGAGGCAGGGCTCTACGAGCAGTACTTC.

This clonotype was seen a handful of times. The V gene is TRBV2, the J gene TRBJ2-7; D gene ambiguous. The germline V gene encodes CDR1 SNHLY and CDR2 FYNNEI. Trimming removed 3 bases at V and 5 bases at J, with 5 bases between. CDR3 size: 11 residues. The CDR3 region has the DNA TGTGCCAGCAGTGATCCCGACGAGCAGTACTTC. This sequence encodes CASSDPDEQYF.

This clonotype was detected only a few times. The chain joins TRBV12-3 or TRBV12-4 to TRBJ2-7, with D unclear. The CDR3 contains 12 residues. V lost 1 base to trimming and J lost 12 bases, with 13 bases between them. CDR3 DNA sequence: TGTGCCAGCAGTTTAGAGGTGCACCGGGCGTACTTC. This translates into CASSLEVHRAYF.

This clonotype turned up a few times. The chain is built from TRBV12-3 or TRBV12-4 and TRBJ2-1; possibly TRBD1 for D (6 bases). The CDR3 contains 16 residues. V shed 5 bases and J shed 0 bases, with 14 bases lying between them. Here the CDR3 reads CASSPYQGISYNEQFF. In DNA, the CDR3 is TGTGCCAGCAGTCCCTACCAGGGGATCTCCTACAATGAGCAGTTCTTC.

Only a few counts were recorded for this clonotype. This chain connects TRBV5-1 to TRBJ2-1; 11 bases match TRBD2. CDR3 length equals 16 residues. V shed 3 bases and J 4 bases; nucleotides not matched to a gene: 6. The V gene's germline CDR1 is SGHRS and CDR2 YFSETQ. The CDR3 spells CASSSALAGGYNEQFF. For the CDR3, the DNA is TGCGCCAGCAGCTCCGCCCTAGCGGGGGGTTACAATGAGCAGTTCTTC.

This chain uses TRBV6-6 with TRBJ1-2, with D possibly TRBD1 on 5 matching bases. This CDR3 has 14 residues. Germline lookup yields CDR1 MNHNY and CDR2 SVGAGI (reference sequence). Trimming removed 10 bases from V and 5 bases from J, with 20 bases in between. CDR3: CANRTQAGRYGYTF. CDR3 DNA: TGTGCCAACAGAACCCAGGCAGGGCGGTATGGCTACACCTTC.

The chain couples TRBV20-1 to TRBJ2-7, with 7 bases matching TRBD1. Germline CDR1 reads DFQATT; CDR2 reads SNEGSKA (reference sequence). The CDR3 is 16 residues long. With V trimmed by 0 bases and J by 3 bases, 11 bases remained unmatched. This CDR3 reads CSAREATPGQYYEQYF. In nucleotides, the CDR3 is TGCAGTGCTAGAGAAGCTACTCCGGGACAGTACTACGAGCAGTACTTC.

This clonotype occurred a few times. The V call is TRBV28, the J call TRBJ1-2, with 7 bases that match TRBD1. Germline V gene data show CDR1 as MDHEN and CDR2 as SYDVKM. V was pared by 5 bases and J by 3 bases, with 6 bases of the junction left unmatched. The CDR3 runs 14 residues. The CDR3 DNA sequence: TGTGCCAGCAGTCCCGGACAGGCATACTATGGCTACACCTTC. This codes for CASSPGQAYYGYTF.

The CDR3 DNA is TGTGCCAGCAGCGGTATCCGGGACAGGATGCTCTCTGGGGCCAACGTCCTGACTTTC. Translated: CASSGIRDRMLSGANVLTF. This chain uses TRBV5-6 with TRBJ2-6, with 8 bases that match TRBD1. J gave up 0 bases and V 4 bases, and 12 bases lay outside the gene matches. CDR1 and CDR2 from the germline V gene are SGHDT and YYEEEE. This CDR3 is built from 19 residues. Drawing the rest from reference TRBV5-6 and TRBJ2-6, the complete variable domain is DAGVTQSPTHLIKTRGQQVTLRCSPKSGHDTVSWYQQALGQGPQFIFQYYEEEERQRGNFPDRFSGHQFPNYSSELNVNALLLGDSALYLCASSGIRDRMLSGANVLTFGAGSRLTVL.

This clonotype was counted a few times. The chain has TRBV4-1 and TRBJ1-4; 8 positions match TRBD1. The V gene's germline CDR1 is MGHRA and CDR2 YSYEKL. CDR3 size: 14 residues. The junction had 2 bases not matched to a gene; V was cut back by 0 bases and J by 8 bases. Written as DNA, the CDR3 is TGCGCCAGCAGCCAAGATTACAGGGGGGAAAAACTGTTTTTT. Translating it yields CASSQDYRGEKLFF.

The chain recombines TRBV4-1 with TRBJ2-3, with TRBD2 matching 11 bases. V lost 0 bases, J lost 3 bases, and 14 bases stayed unmatched. The germline CDR1 and CDR2 sequences are MGHRA and YSYEKL. The CDR3 totals 20 residues. For the CDR3, the DNA is TGCGCCAGCAGCCAAGAGGGTAGTAGCGGGGGGGCCTTTAGAACAGATACGCAGTATTTT. Protein: CASSQEGSSGGAFRTDTQYF.

This clonotype was counted ten times or more. This rearrangement joins TRBV5-1 to TRBJ1-2; D gene ambiguous. CDR1 is SGHRS, CDR2 YFSETQ, per germline. Trimming took 6 bases from V and 0 from J, leaving 12 bases between them. The length of the CDR3 is 14 residues. DNA for the CDR3: TGCGCCAGCACCTACCACCCAGCTAACTATGGCTACACCTTC. Its translation: CASTYHPANYGYTF.

The rearrangement links TRBV6-6 to TRBJ1-6; possible D gene TRBD1, 6 bases. Trimming shortened V by 2 bases and J by 11 bases, and 16 bases separated the two germline ends. The germline V gene has CDR1 MNHNY and CDR2 SVGAGI (reference sequence). CDR3 length: 15 amino acids. The CDR3 is CASSYQEGGYPPLHF. Here the CDR3 DNA reads TGTGCCAGCAGTTACCAGGAGGGGGGTTATCCACCCCTCCACTTT.

This clonotype came up a few times. The rearrangement joins TRBV12-3 or TRBV12-4 to TRBJ2-7; 9 bases fit TRBD2. V shed 5 bases and J 5 bases; nucleotides not matched to a gene: 16. The CDR3 is 17 residues long. In DNA, the CDR3 is TGTGCCAGCAGTGTAATGGGCGGGGGGGCCTCAGCGCACGAGCAGTACTTC. Translating it yields CASSVMGGGASAHEQYF.